The 9 T cell receptor beta chains listed next were all sequenced from one sample in a study of graft-versus-host responses after intestinal transplantation. The data were produced by immunoSEQ multiplex PCR, yet TCRdb's version contains in-frame clones alone and is incomplete. Here the sample spans roughly 46,000 clones, 80% to 95% being singletons. The sample here was PBMCs, taken around 820 days after a first intestinal transplant, on the day of a second. The origin of the receptors is a human patient who received an intestinal transplant, so some T cells may come from the graft donor.

The rearrangement joins TRBV11-2 to TRBJ2-5; D ambiguous. The J call may be mistaken, given a closer DNA end match to TRBJ2-7. From germline, CDR1 is SGHAT and CDR2 FQNNGV. The CDR3 is made up of 12 amino acids. The CDR3 region is CASSQSSYEQYF. The CDR3 nucleotides read TGTGCCAGCAGCCAGAGCTCCTACGAGCAGTACTTC.

The CDR3 loop reads CASSRGLTDSYEQYF. The CDR3 coding sequence is TGCGCCAGCAGCCGGGGGTTGACAGATTCCTACGAGCAGTACTTC. The chain employs TRBV5-1 and TRBJ2-7; D might be TRBD2 (6 bases). This CDR3 has 15 amino acids. V was cut by 4 bases and J by 1 base, with 15 bases left in between. The germline V gene encodes CDR1 SGHRS and CDR2 YFSETQ.

V and J are TRBV9 and TRBJ2-1, with TRBD2 identical over 11 bases. This CDR3 comprises 15 residues. The germline V gene has CDR1 SGDLS and CDR2 YYNGEE. The trim removed 4 bases at V and 6 bases at J, leaving 6 bases unmatched. In nucleotides, the CDR3 is TGTGCCAGCAGCAAAAGACTAGCGGGATCCAATGAGCAGTTCTTC. This encodes CASSKRLAGSNEQFF.

This clone was seen a single time. J is TRBJ2-1 and V is TRBV7-8; weak D call: TRBD2 (6 bases). Germline V gene lookup returns CDR1 SGHVS and CDR2 FQNEAQ. CDR3 length equals 17 residues. The V gene lost 0 bases and the J gene lost 8 bases, with 20 bases spanning the gap. CDR3 protein: CASSLAPLSGSWDEQFF. DNA of the CDR3: TGTGCCAGCAGCTTAGCACCGCTGTCCGGGAGTTGGGATGAGCAGTTCTTC.

The chain recombines TRBV5-1 with TRBJ2-1; D ambiguous. The CDR3 sequence is 13 residues long. Germline V gives CDR1 SGHRS, CDR2 YFSETQ. Trimming removed 5 bases from V and 1 base from J, with 7 bases in between. The CDR3 DNA follows: TGCGCCAGCAGTATGGAATCCTACAATGAGCAGTTCTTC. The encoded protein is CASSMESYNEQFF.

The chain recombines TRBV5-1 with TRBJ2-6; TRBD1 might be the D (5 bases). CDR3 length: 15 residues. Per germline, CDR1 SGHRS and CDR2 YFSETQ. V was shortened by 4 bases and J by 0 bases, with 8 bases between the two germline ends. The CDR3 region is CASSLDSSGANVLTF. For the CDR3, the DNA is TGCGCCAGCAGCCTTGACAGCTCTGGGGCCAACGTCCTGACTTTC.

The V gene is TRBV6-5, the J gene TRBJ2-5; a weak D match, TRBD1 (5 bases). Germline lookup yields CDR1 MNHEY and CDR2 SVGAGI. This CDR3 has 13 residues. V was pared by 6 bases and J by 5 bases, with 13 bases between. The CDR3 nucleotides read TGTGCCAGCAGGCCTCCAGGGCCGGAGACCCAGTACTTC. This gives the protein CASRPPGPETQYF.

This chain connects TRBV7-6 to TRBJ2-7; 8 bases agree with TRBD1. The CDR3 totals 16 residues. In germline, CDR1 is SGHVS, CDR2 FNYEAQ. V shed 8 bases and J 3 bases; nucleotides not matched to a gene: 15. The CDR3 loop is CASLEGAGTGLYEQYF. CDR3 sequence (DNA): TGTGCCAGCCTAGAGGGGGCGGGGACAGGACTCTACGAGCAGTACTTC. The whole variable domain, filled in from reference TRBV7-6 and TRBJ2-7, reads GAGVSQSPRYKVTKRGQDVALRCDPISGHVSLYWYRQALGQGPEFLTYFNYEAQQDKSGLPNDRFSAERPEGSISTLTIQRTEQRDSAMYRCASLEGAGTGLYEQYFGPGTRLTVT.

V usage is TRBV6-1 and J usage is TRBJ1-2; D remains ambiguous. The CDR3 totals 12 residues. V lost 1 base and J 7 bases, leaving 7 bases between the germline ends. Germline-derived CDR1 and CDR2 are MNHNS and SASEGT. The CDR3 sequence: CASSEVGFGYTF. The CDR3 DNA reads as TGTGCCAGCAGTGAAGTCGGCTTTGGCTACACCTTC.